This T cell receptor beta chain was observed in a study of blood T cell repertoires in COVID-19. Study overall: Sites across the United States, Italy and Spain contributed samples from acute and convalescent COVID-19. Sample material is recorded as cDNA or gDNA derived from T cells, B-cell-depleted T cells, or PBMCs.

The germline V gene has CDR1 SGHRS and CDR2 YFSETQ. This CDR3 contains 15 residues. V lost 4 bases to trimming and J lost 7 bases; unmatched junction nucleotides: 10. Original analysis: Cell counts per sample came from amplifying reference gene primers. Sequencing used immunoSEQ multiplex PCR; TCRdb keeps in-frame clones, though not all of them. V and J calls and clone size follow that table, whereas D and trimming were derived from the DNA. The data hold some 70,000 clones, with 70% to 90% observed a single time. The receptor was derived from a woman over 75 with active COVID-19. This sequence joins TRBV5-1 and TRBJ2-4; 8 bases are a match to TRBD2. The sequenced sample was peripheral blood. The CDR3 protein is CASSPPGGTGNIQYF. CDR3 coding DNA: TGCGCCAGCAGCCCCCCGGGGGGGACGGGGAACATTCAGTACTTC.